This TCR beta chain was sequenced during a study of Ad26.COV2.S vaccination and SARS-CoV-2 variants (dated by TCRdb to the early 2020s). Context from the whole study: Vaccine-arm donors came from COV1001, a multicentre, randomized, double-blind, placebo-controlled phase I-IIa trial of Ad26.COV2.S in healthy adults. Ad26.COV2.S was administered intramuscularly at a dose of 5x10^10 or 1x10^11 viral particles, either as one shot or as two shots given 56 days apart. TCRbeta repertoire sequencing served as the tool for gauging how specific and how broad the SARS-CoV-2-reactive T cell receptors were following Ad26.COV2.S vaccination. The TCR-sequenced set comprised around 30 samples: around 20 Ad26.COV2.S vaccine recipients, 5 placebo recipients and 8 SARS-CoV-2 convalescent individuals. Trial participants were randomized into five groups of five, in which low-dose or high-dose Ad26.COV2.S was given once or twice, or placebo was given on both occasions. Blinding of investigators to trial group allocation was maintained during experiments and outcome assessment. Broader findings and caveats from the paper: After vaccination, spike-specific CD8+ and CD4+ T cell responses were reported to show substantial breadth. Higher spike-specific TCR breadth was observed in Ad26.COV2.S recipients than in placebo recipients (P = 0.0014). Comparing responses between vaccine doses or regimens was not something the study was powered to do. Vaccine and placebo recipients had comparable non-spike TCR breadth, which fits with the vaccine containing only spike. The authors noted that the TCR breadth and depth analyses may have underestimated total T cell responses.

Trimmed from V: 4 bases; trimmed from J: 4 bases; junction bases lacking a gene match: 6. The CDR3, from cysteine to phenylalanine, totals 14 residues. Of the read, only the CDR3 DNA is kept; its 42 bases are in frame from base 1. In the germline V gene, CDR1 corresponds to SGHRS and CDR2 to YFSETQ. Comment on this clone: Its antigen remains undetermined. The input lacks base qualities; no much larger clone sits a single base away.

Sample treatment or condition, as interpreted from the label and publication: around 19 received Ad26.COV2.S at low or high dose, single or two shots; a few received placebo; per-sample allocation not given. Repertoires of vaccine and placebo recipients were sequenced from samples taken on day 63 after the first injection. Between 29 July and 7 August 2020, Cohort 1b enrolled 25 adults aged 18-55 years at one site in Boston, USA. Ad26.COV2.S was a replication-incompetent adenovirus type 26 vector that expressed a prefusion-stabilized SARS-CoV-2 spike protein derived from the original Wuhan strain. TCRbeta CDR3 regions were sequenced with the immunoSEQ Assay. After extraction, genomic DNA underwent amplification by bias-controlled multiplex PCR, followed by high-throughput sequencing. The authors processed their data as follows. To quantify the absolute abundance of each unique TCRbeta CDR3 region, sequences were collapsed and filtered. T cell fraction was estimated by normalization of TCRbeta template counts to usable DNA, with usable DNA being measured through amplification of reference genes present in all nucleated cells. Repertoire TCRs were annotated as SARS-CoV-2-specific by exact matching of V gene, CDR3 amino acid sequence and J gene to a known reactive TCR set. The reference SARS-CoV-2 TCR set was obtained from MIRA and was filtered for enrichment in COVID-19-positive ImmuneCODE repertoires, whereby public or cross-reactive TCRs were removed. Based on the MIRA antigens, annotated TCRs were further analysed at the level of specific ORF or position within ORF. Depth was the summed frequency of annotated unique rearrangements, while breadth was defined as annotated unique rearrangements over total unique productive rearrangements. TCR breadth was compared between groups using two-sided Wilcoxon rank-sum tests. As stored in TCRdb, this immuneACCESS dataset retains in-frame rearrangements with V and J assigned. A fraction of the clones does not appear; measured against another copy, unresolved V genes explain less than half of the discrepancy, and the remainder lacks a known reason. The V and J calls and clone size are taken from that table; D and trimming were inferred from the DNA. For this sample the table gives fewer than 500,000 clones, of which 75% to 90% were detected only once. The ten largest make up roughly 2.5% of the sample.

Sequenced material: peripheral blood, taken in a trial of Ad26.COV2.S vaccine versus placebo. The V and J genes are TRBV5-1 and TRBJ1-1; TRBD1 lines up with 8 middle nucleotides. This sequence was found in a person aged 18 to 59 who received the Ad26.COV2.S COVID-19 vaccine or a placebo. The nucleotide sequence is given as TGCGCCAGCAGCACGGACAGGGTCGCCACTGAAGCTTTCTTT. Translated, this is CASSTDRVATEAFF.